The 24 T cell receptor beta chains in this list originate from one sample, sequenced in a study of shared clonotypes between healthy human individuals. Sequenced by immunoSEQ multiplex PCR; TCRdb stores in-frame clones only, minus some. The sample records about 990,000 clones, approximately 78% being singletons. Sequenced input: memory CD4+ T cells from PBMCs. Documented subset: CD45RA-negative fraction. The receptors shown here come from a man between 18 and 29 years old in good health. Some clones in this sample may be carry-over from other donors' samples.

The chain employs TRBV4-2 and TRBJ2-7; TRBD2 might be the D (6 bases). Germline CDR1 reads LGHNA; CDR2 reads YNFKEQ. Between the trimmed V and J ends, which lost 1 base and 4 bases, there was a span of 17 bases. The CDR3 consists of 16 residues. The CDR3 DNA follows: TGTGCCAGCAGCCAAGCGGTTGGGCGGGATTATTACGAGCAGTACTTC. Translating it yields CASSQAVGRDYYEQYF.

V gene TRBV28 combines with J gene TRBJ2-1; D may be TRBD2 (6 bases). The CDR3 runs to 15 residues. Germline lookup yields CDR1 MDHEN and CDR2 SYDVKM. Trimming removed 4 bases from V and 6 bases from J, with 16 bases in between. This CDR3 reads CASSSGDLGGNEQFF. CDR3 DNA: TGTGCCAGCAGTTCCGGGGACTTGGGGGGCAATGAGCAGTTCTTC.

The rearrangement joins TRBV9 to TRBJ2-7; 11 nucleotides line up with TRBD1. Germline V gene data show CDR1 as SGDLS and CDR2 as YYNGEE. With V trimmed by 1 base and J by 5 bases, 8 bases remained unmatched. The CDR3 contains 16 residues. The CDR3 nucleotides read TGTGCCAGCAGCGTATCTGGACAGGGGGCCAACCACGAGCAGTACTTC. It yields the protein CASSVSGQGANHEQYF.

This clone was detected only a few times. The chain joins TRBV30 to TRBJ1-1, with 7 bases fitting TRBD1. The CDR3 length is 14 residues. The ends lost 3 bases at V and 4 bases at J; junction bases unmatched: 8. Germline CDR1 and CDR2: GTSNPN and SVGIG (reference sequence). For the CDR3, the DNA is TGTGCCTGGAGCGACACAGGGGTAGGCACTGAAGCTTTCTTT. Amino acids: CAWSDTGVGTEAFF. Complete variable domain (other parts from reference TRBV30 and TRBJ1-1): SQTIHQWPATLVQPVGSPLSLECTVEGTSNPNLYWYRQAAGRGLQLLFYSVGIGQISSEVPQNLSASRPQDRQFILSSKKLLLSDSGFYLCAWSDTGVGTEAFFGQGTRLTVV.

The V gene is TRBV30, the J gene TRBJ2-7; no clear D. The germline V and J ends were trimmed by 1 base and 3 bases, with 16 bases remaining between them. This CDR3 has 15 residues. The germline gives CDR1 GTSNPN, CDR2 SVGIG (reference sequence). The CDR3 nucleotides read TGTGCCTGGAGTGATCTATTTGGTCGAATCTACGAGCAGTACTTC. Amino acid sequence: CAWSDLFGRIYEQYF.

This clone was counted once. The CDR3 DNA reads TGTGCCAGCAGCTTATTAACCAGAAGGGACAGAGTCTACGAGCAGTACTTC. Amino acids: CASSLLTRRDRVYEQYF. The V call is TRBV13, the J call TRBJ2-7; 7 bases align to TRBD1. Germline-derived CDR1 and CDR2 are PRHDT and FYEKMQ (reference sequence). J gave up 3 bases and V 2 bases, and 13 bases lay outside the gene matches. The CDR3 has 17 amino acids.

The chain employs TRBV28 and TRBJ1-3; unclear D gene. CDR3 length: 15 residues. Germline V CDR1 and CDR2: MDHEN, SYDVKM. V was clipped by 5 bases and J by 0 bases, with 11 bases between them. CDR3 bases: TGTGCCAGCAGTCCGCAGGAGTTCTCTGGAAACACCATATATTTT. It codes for CASSPQEFSGNTIYF.

The CDR3 loop is CASSNRAGYGYTF. The CDR3 nucleotides are TGTGCCAGCAGTAACAGGGCTGGCTATGGCTACACCTTC. The V and J genes are TRBV25-1 and TRBJ1-2; a possible D gene is TRBD1 (6 bases). V lost 5 bases, J lost 4 bases, and 11 bases lay in between. The CDR3 is made up of 13 amino acids. Germline V lookup: CDR1 MGHDK, CDR2 SYGVNS.

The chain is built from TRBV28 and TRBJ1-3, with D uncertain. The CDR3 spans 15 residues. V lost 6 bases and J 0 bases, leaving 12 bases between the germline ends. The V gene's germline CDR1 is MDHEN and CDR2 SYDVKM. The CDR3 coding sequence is TGTGCCAGCAGCCAAAGGTCCGGCTCTGGAAACACCATATATTTT. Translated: CASSQRSGSGNTIYF.

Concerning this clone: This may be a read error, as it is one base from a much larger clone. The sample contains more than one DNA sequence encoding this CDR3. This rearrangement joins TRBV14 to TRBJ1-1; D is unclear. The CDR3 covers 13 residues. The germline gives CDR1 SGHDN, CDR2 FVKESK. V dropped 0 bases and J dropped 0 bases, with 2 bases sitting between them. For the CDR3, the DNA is TGTGCCAGCAGCCAAGATTTGAACACTGAAGCTTTCTTT. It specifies CASSQDLNTEAFF.

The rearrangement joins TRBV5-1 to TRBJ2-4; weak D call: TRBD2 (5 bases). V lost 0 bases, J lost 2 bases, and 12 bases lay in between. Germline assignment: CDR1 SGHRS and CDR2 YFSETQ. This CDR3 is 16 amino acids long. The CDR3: CASSLGGGLTKNIQYF. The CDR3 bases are TGCGCCAGCAGCTTGGGAGGCGGGCTAACCAAAAACATTCAGTACTTC.

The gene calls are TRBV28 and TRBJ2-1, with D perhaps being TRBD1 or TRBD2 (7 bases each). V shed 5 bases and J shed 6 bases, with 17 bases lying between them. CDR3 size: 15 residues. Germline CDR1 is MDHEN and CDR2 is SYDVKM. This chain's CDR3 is CASSPTTGRGNEQFF. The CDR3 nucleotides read TGTGCCAGCAGTCCAACGACAGGGAGGGGCAATGAGCAGTTCTTC.

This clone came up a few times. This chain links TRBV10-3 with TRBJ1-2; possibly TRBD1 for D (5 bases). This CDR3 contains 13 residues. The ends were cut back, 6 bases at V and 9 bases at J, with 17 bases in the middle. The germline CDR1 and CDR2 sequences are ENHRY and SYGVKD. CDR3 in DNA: TGTGCCATCAGCGCCGGGACGCAGTCAAGCTACACCTTC. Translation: CAISAGTQSSYTF.

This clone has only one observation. CDR3: CASSLGPGSSYEQYF. The CDR3, as DNA: TGTGCCAGCAGCTTAGGCCCCGGCTCCTCCTACGAGCAGTACTTC. V and J are TRBV11-2 and TRBJ2-7; D unclear. CDR1 is SGHAT, CDR2 FQNNGV, per germline. V lost 1 base to trimming and J lost 0 bases, with 10 bases between them. The CDR3 length is 15 residues.

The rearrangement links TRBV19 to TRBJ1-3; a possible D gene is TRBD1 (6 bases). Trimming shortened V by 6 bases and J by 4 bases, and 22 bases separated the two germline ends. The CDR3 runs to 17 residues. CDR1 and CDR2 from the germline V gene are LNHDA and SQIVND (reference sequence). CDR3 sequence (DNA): TGTGCCAGTAGCAACCACCCGACAGGATTGGCAGGAAACACCATATATTTT. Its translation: CASSNHPTGLAGNTIYF.

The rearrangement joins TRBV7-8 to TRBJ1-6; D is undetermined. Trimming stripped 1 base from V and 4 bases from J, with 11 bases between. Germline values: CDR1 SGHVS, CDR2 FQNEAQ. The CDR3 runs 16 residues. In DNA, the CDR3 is TGTGCCAGCAGCTTAGGGGCTGGGATGTATAATTCACCCCTCCACTTT. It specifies CASSLGAGMYNSPLHF.

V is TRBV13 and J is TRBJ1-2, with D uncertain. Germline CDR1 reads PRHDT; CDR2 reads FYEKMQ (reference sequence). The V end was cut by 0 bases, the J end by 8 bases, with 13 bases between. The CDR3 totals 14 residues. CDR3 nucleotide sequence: TGTGCCAGCAGCTTAGGCCGGCTGATGGGGGGCTACACCTTC. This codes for CASSLGRLMGGYTF.

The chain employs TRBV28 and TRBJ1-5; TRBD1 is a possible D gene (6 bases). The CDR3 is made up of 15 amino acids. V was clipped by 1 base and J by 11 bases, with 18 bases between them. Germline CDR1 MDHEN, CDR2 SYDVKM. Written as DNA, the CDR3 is TGTGCCAGCAGTTTATCCCAGGGACTAGGGGGGTCCCAGCATTTT. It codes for CASSLSQGLGGSQHF.

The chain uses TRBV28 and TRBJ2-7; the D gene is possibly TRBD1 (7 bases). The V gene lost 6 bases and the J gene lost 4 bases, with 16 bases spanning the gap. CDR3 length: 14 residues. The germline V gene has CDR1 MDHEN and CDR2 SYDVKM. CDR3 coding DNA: TGTGCCAGCAGGGGCGGGACAGAGAGATACGAGCAGTACTTC. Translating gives CASRGGTERYEQYF.

CDR3 region: CASSPPGRRITYNEQFF. Written as DNA, the CDR3 is TGTGCCAGCTCACCACCGGGTCGACGAATTACCTACAATGAGCAGTTCTTC. The V gene is TRBV18, the J gene TRBJ2-1; no firm D call. The V and J ends lost 0 bases and 2 bases respectively, with 14 bases between them. The germline V gene encodes CDR1 KGHSH and CDR2 LQKENI. The length of the CDR3 is 17 residues.

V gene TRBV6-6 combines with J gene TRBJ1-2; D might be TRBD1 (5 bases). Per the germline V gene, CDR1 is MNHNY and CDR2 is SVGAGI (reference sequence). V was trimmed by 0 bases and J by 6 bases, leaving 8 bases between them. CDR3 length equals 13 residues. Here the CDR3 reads CASSYSGRDGYTF. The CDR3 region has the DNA TGTGCCAGCAGTTACTCGGGCAGGGATGGCTACACCTTC.

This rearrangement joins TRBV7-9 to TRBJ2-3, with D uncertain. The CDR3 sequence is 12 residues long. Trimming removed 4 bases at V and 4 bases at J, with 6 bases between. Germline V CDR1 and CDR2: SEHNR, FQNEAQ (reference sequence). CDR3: CASSWAADTQYF. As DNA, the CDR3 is TGTGCCAGCAGCTGGGCTGCAGATACGCAGTATTTT.

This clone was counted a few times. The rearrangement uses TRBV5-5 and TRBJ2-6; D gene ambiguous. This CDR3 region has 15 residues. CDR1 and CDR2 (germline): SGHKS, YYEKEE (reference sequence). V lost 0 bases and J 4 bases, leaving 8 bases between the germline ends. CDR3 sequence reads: CASSLVGIGANVLTF. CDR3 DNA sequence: TGTGCCAGCAGCTTGGTGGGGATAGGGGCCAACGTCCTGACTTTC. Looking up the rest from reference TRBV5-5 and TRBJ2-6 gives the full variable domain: DAGVTQSPTHLIKTRGQQVTLRCSPISGHKSVSWYQQVLGQGPQFIFQYYEKEERGRGNFPDRFSARQFPNYSSELNVNALLLGDSALYLCASSLVGIGANVLTFGAGSRLTVL.

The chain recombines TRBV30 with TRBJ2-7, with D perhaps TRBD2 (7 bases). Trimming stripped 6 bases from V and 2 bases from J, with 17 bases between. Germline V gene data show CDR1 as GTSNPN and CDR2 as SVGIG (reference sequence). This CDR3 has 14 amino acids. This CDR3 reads CACTRTGGAYEQYF. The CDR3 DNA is TGTGCCTGCACGAGGACGGGGGGCGCCTACGAGCAGTACTTC.